The clone carrying this TCR beta chain has a single count. Its antigen is unknown. The record originates from a study of blood T cells in healthy people across ages. Study as a whole: T cells yielded about one barcoded beta molecule per two cells through template switching.

The CDR3 covers 12 residues. Trimming shortened V by 1 base and J by 4 bases, and 7 bases separated the two germline ends. Germline CDR1 reads DFQATT; CDR2 reads SNEGSKA (reference sequence). The second PCR ran roughly 6 to 11 cycles with a sample-barcoded 5' primer and J-beta primers. One entry per CDR3 protein results from TCRdb running MiXCR on the 5' RACE reads. Of roughly 2 million distinct CDR3 sequences in the sample, approximately 50% were seen once. Donation came from healthy Caucasian individuals in Russia who were aged about 6 to 95. Investigators took roughly 10 milliliters of peripheral blood from every donor. General study findings and limits: TCR beta diversity per million T cells fell roughly linearly with age.

The rearrangement joins TRBV20-1 to TRBJ1-1; D gene ambiguous. The source of this sequence is a woman in her thirties or forties in good health. What was sequenced was blood. The CDR3 DNA is TGCAGTGCTAGAGCCCCTCTCACTGAAGCTTTCTTT. Protein sequence: CSARAPLTEAFF.